This T cell receptor (beta chain) was captured in a study of blood T cell repertoires in COVID-19. The data were produced by immunoSEQ multiplex PCR, yet TCRdb's version contains in-frame clones alone and is incomplete. The sample yields fewer than 50,000 clones, around 89% seen once. There are 14 residues in the CDR3. The V and J ends lost 7 bases and 0 bases respectively, with 12 bases between them. Germline V gene lookup returns CDR1 SQVTM and CDR2 ANQGSEA. The receptor was isolated from a man aged 55 to 69 with active or convalescent COVID-19. The sample taken for sequencing was peripheral blood. The chain uses TRBV29-1 and TRBJ2-2; D is perhaps TRBD2 (6 bases). Here the CDR3 DNA reads TGCAGCGCCCGGGACTCTACGAACACCGGGGAGCTGTTTTTT. As protein: CSARDSTNTGELFF.